This T cell receptor beta chain was recorded in a study of shared clonotypes between healthy human individuals. Study in general: The study used three CD4 naive, three CD4 memory, two CD8 naive and one CD8 memory plate per donor. Study-wide findings and caveats: Clonotypes that were shared across a handful of donors made up around 5% of naive CD4 clonotypes. Larger richness was generally estimated for naive than memory subsets.

Produced via immunoSEQ multiplex PCR; TCRdb's table is partial and in-frame only. The sample holds around 2,100,000 clones, about 95% seen once. About this clone itself: Its antigen is still unknown.

Looked up from germline, CDR1 is SEHNR and CDR2 is FQNEAQ (reference sequence). The CDR3 runs to 14 residues. The ends were cut back, 5 bases at V and 1 base at J, with 12 bases in the middle. As defined, naive CD8 cells were CD45RO-negative and positively selected for CCR7, with terminally differentiated effector memory CD45RA+ cells excluded. The sample comprised naive CD8+ T cells sorted from blood. This chain uses TRBV7-9 with TRBJ2-7; D may match TRBD1 or TRBD2 (5 bases each). The sequence was obtained from a man between 18 and 35 years old in good health. CDR3 in DNA: TGTGCCAGCAGCCCTCCGGGGCGGTCCTACGAGCAGTACTTC. Amino acid sequence: CASSPPGRSYEQYF.